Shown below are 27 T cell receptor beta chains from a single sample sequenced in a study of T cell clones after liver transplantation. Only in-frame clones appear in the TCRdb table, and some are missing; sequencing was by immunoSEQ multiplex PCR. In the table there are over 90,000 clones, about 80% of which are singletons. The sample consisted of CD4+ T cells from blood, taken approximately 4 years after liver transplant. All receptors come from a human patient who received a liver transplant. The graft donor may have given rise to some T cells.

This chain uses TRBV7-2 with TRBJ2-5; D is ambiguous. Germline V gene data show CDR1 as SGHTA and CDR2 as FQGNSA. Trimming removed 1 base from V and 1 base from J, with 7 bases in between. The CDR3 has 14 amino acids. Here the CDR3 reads CASSLVRLQETQYF. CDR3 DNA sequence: TGTGCCAGCAGCTTAGTGCGTCTCCAAGAGACCCAGTACTTC.

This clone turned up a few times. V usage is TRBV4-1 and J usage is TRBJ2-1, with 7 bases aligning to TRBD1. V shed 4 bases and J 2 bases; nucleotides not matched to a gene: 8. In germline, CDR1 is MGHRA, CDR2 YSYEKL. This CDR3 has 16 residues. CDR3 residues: CASSRPDRAPYNEQFF. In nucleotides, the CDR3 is TGCGCCAGCAGCCGACCCGACAGGGCCCCCTACAATGAGCAGTTCTTC.

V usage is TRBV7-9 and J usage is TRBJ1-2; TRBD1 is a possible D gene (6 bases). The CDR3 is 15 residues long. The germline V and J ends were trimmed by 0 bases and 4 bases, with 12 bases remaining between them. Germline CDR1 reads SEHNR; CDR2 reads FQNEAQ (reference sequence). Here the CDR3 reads CASSLARGGSYGYTF. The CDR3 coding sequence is TGTGCCAGCAGCTTAGCGCGGGGGGGCTCCTATGGCTACACCTTC.

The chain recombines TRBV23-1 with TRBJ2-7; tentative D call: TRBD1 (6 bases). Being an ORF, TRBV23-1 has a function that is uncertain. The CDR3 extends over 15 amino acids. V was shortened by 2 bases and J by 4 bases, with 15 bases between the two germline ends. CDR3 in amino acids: CASSQPIWGQYEQYF. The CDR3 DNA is TGCGCCAGCAGTCAACCCATATGGGGGCAATACGAGCAGTACTTC.

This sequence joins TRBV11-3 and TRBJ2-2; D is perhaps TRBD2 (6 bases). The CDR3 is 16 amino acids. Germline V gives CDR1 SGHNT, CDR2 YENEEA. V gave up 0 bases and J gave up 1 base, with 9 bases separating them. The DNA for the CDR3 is TGTGCCAGCAGCTTAGATCGGGGACTGAACACCGGGGAGCTGTTTTTT. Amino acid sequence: CASSLDRGLNTGELFF.

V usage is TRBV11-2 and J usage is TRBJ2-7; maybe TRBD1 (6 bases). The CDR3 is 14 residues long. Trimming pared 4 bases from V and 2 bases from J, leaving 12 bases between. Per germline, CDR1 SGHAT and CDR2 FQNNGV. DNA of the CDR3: TGTGCCAGCAGCTATTACAGGGCAACCTACGAGCAGTACTTC. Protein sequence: CASSYYRATYEQYF.

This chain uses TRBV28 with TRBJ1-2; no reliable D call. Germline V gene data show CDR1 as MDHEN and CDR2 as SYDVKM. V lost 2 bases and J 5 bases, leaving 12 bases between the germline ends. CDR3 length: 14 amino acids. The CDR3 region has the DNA TGTGCCAGCAGTTTAGGAACACAGCTTTATGGCTACACCTTC. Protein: CASSLGTQLYGYTF.

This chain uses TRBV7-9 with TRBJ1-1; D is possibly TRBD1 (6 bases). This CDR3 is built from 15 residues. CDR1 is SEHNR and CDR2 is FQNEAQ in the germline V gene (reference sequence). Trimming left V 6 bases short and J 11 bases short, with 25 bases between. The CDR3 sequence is CASSSTRGRVVDAFF. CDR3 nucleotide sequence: TGTGCCAGCAGTTCTACGAGGGGGAGGGTGGTTGACGCTTTCTTT.

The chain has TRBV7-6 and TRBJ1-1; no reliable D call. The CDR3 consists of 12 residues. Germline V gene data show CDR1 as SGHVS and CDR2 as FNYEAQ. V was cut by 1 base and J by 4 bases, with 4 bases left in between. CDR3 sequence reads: CASSLDGTEAFF. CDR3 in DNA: TGTGCCAGCAGCTTAGACGGCACTGAAGCTTTCTTT.

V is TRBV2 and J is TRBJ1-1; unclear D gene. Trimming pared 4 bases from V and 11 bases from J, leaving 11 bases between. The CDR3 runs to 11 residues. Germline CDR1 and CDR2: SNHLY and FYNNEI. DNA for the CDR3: TGTGCCAGCAGTGTTCAGGTGGGGGCTTTCTTT. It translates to CASSVQVGAFF.

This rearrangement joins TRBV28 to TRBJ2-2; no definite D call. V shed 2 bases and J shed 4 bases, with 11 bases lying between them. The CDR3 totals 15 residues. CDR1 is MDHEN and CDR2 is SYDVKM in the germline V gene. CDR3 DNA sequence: TGTGCCAGCAGTTTAATCGGCGAGGTCACCGGGGAGCTGTTTTTT. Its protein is CASSLIGEVTGELFF.

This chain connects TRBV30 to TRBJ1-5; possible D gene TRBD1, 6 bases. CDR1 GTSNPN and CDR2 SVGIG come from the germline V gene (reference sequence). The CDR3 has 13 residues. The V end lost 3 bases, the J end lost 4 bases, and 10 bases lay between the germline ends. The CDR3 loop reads CAWSQGLNQPQHF. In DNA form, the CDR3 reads TGTGCCTGGAGCCAGGGGTTAAATCAGCCCCAGCATTTT.

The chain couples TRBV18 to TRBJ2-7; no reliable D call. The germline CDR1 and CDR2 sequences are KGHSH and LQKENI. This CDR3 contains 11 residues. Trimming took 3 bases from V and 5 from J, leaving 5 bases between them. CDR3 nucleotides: TGTGCCAGCTCACCCCAGGACGAGCAGTACTTC. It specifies CASSPQDEQYF.

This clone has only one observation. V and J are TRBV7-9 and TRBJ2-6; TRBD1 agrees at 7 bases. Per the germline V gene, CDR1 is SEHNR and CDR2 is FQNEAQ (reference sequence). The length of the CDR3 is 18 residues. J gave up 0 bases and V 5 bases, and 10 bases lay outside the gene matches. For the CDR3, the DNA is TGTGCCAGCAGCCGAAATTGGACAGGCCTCTCTGGGGCCAACGTCCTGACTTTC. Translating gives CASSRNWTGLSGANVLTF. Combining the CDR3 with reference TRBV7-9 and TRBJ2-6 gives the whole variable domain DTGVSQNPRHKITKRGQNVTFRCDPISEHNRLYWYRQTLGQGPEFLTYFQNEAQLEKSRLLSDRFSAERPKGSFSTLEIQRTEQGDSAMYLCASSRNWTGLSGANVLTFGAGSRLTVL.

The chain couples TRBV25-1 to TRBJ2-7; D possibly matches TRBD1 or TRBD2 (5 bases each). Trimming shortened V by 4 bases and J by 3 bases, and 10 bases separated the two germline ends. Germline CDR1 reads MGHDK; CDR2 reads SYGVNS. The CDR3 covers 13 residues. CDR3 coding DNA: TGTGCCAGCAGTGTGGGACGGTTCTACGAGCAGTACTTC. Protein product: CASSVGRFYEQYF.

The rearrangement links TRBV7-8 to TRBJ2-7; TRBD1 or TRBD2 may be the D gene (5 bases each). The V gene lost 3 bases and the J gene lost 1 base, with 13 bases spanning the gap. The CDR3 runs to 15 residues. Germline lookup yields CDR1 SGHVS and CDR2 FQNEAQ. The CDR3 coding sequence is TGTGCCAGCAGCTTCCCGAGGGGACCGTCCTACGAGCAGTACTTC. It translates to CASSFPRGPSYEQYF. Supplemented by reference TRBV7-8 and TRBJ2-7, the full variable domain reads GAGVSQSPRYKVAKRGQDVALRCDPISGHVSLFWYQQALGQGPEFLTYFQNEAQLDKSGLPSDRFFAERPEGSVSTLKIQRTQQEDSAVYLCASSFPRGPSYEQYFGPGTRLTVT.

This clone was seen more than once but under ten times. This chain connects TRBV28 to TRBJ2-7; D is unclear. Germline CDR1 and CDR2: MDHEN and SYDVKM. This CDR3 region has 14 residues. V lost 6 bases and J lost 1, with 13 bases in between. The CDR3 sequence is CASSLGPPSYEQYF. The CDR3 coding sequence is TGTGCCAGCAGCCTAGGCCCCCCTTCCTACGAGCAGTACTTC.

The CDR3 sequence: CASSPQGGYEQYF. The CDR3 DNA reads TGTGCCAGCTCACCACAGGGGGGCTACGAGCAGTACTTC. This chain uses TRBV18 with TRBJ2-7; D may correspond to TRBD1 or TRBD2 (6 bases each). The V gene's germline CDR1 is KGHSH and CDR2 LQKENI. V was trimmed by 1 base and J by 3 bases, leaving 7 bases between them. The CDR3 has 13 amino acids.

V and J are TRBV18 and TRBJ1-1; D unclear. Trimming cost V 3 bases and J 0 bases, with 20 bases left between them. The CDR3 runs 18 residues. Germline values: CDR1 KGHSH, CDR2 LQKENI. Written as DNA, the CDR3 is TGTGCCAGCTCACCGGCGATGGTAGGTCAGAACATGAACACTGAAGCTTTCTTT. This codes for CASSPAMVGQNMNTEAFF. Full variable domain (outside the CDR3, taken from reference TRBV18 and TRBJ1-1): NAGVMQNPRHLVRRRGQEARLRCSPMKGHSHVYWYRQLPEEGLKFMVYLQKENIIDESGMPKERFSAEFPKEGPSILRIQQVVRGDSAAYFCASSPAMVGQNMNTEAFFGQGTRLTVV.

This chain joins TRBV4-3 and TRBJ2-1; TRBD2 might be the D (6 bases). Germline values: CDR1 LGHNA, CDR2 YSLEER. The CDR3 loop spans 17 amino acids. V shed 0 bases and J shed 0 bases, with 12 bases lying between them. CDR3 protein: CASSQDVGDSSYNEQFF. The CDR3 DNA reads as TGCGCCAGCAGCCAAGATGTCGGGGACTCCTCCTACAATGAGCAGTTCTTC.

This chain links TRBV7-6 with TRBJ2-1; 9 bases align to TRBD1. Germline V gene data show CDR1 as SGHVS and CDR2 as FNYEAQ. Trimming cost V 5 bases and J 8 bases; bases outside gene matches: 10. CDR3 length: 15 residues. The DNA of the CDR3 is TGTGCCAGCAGCCCCGGGACAGGGCTGAGAGATGAGCAGTTCTTC. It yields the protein CASSPGTGLRDEQFF. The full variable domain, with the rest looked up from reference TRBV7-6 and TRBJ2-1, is GAGVSQSPRYKVTKRGQDVALRCDPISGHVSLYWYRQALGQGPEFLTYFNYEAQQDKSGLPNDRFSAERPEGSISTLTIQRTEQRDSAMYRCASSPGTGLRDEQFFGPGTRLTVL.

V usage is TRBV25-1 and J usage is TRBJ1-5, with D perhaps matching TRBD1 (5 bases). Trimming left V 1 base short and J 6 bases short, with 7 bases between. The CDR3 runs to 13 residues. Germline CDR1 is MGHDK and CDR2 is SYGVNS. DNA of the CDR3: TGTGCCAGCAGTGAATGGGGGTCTCAGCCCCAGCATTTT. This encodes CASSEWGSQPQHF.

The CDR3 here is CASSPNGGLKSTDTQYF. For the CDR3, the DNA is TGTGCCAGCAGCCCCAATGGGGGGTTGAAAAGCACAGATACGCAGTATTTT. V gene TRBV11-3 combines with J gene TRBJ2-3; D possibly corresponds to TRBD2 (6 bases). The length of the CDR3 is 17 residues. Trimming left V 5 bases short and J 0 bases short, with 18 bases between. From germline, CDR1 is SGHNT and CDR2 YENEEA.

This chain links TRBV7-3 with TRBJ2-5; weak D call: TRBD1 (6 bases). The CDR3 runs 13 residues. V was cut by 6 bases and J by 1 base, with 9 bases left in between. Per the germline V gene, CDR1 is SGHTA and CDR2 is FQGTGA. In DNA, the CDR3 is TGTGCCAGCAGAAGGACAGCCCAAGAGACCCAGTACTTC. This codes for CASRRTAQETQYF.

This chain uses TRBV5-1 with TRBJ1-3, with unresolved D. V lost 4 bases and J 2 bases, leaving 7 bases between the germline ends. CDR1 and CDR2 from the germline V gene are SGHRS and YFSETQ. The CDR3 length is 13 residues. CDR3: CASSLNAGNTIYF. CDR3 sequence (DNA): TGCGCCAGCAGCCTAAACGCTGGAAACACCATATATTTT.

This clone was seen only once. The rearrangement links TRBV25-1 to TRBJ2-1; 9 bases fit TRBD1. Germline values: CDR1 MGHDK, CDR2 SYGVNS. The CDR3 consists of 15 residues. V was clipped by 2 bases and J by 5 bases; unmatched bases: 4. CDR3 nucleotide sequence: TGTGCCAGCAGTGAACATGGGACAGGGAACAATGAGCAGTTCTTC. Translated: CASSEHGTGNNEQFF.

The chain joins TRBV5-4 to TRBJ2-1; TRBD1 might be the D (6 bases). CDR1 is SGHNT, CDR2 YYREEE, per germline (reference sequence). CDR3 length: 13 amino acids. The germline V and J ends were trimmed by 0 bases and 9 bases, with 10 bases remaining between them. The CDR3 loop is CASSLEGGGEQFF. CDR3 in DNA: TGTGCCAGCAGCTTGGAAGGGGGTGGTGAGCAGTTCTTC.